Listed below are T cell receptor beta chains from one sample, sequenced in a study of T cell repertoires in cytomegalovirus infection. TCRdb fed the reads into MiXCR, producing one record per CDR3 protein. The profile shows about 570,000 distinct CDR3 sequences, approximately 40% of them singletons. These receptors' antigens are unknown. This material consisted of cultured PBMCs, taken from culture after CMV antigen stimulation. The receptors originated from a human donor in good health (CMV status not recorded). Some clones in this sample may be carry-over from other donors' samples. Both conserved end residues are part of each CDR3. Fields, in order: CDR3 protein, CDR3 DNA, D gene, V gene, clone size, J gene. D genes are given only for firm matches. Clone size is shown for a subset of rows, as once, few, many or a class of expanded clone.

CSARALGQGFDYGYTF	TGCAGTGCTAGAGCCCTGGGACAGGGTTTCGACTATGGCTACACCTTC	TRBD1	TRBV20-1	-	TRBJ1-2
CASSWTARTDTQYF	TGTGCCAGCAGCTGGACAGCCCGCACAGATACGCAGTATTTT	-	TRBV7-9	-	TRBJ2-3
CASSQPGLVLQGAHPQETQYF	TGCGCCAGCAGTCAACCCGGTCTCGTACTACAGGGGGCCCACCCACAAGAGACCCAGTACTTC	TRBD1	TRBV23-1	-	TRBJ2-5
CASSLVFALRTDTQYF	TGTGCCAGCAGCTTAGTGTTCGCGCTTCGCACAGATACGCAGTATTTT	-	TRBV7-6	-	TRBJ2-3
CATSRGLTGYGYTF	TGTGCCACCAGCAGAGGCCTGACAGGTTATGGCTACACCTTC	-	TRBV15	-	TRBJ1-2
CASSSQGRNNYGYTF	TGTGCCAGCAGTTCGCAGGGGCGCAATAACTATGGCTACACCTTC	-	TRBV27	-	TRBJ1-2
CASSLSRGSNTGELFF	TGTGCCAGCAGCTTAAGTAGGGGTTCGAACACCGGGGAGCTGTTTTTT	-	TRBV7-2	-	TRBJ2-2
CASSELWRNTEAFF	TGTGCCAGCAGTGAATTGTGGCGGAACACTGAAGCTTTCTTT	-	TRBV6-1	few	TRBJ1-1
CASRNQGANYGYTF	TGTGCCAGCAGAAACCAGGGAGCTAACTATGGCTACACCTTC	-	TRBV27	-	TRBJ1-2
CASSQRALYEQYF	TGTGCCAGCAGTCAGAGGGCCCTCTACGAGCAGTACTTC	-	TRBV6-5	-	TRBJ2-7
CASSPNNLIGLGNEQFF	TGTGCCAGCAGCCCCAATAACCTAATCGGCTTGGGAAATGAGCAGTTCTTC	-	TRBV7-9	-	TRBJ2-1
CASSSFRQGGSNQPQHF	TGTGCCAGCAGCTCCTTCAGACAGGGAGGGAGCAATCAGCCCCAGCATTTT	TRBD1	TRBV28	few	TRBJ1-5
CASRSYNSPLHF	TGTGCCAGCAGGAGCTATAATTCACCCCTCCACTTT	-	TRBV2	-	TRBJ1-6
CAISDQFSGNTIYF	TGTGCCATCAGTGACCAGTTCTCTGGAAACACCATATATTTT	-	TRBV10-3	-	TRBJ1-3
CASSSVSLYDQETQYF	TGTGCCAGCAGCTCGGTCTCTCTTTACGATCAAGAGACCCAGTACTTC	-	TRBV7-9	-	TRBJ2-5
CASYPGLAVGIDTQYF	TGTGCCAGTTACCCGGGACTAGCGGTCGGCATAGATACGCAGTATTTT	TRBD2	TRBV12-3/TRBV12-4	few	TRBJ2-3
CASSILPGQGARKNTEAFF	TGTGCCAGTAGTATTCTCCCGGGACAGGGGGCCCGAAAGAACACTGAAGCTTTCTTT	TRBD1	TRBV19	-	TRBJ1-1
CASSAREVKTYEQYF	TGTGCCAGCAGTGCGCGGGAGGTCAAGACCTACGAGCAGTACTTC	TRBD2	TRBV6-1	few	TRBJ2-7
CASSQGYGLLAFF	TGCGCCAGCAGCCAGGGGTATGGGTTGTTAGCTTTCTTT	-	TRBV4-1	few	TRBJ1-1
CASSLFRDRKETQYF	TGTGCCAGCAGCTTGTTTAGGGACAGAAAAGAGACCCAGTACTTC	TRBD1	TRBV5-6	-	TRBJ2-5